This TCR beta chain was sequenced for a study of blood T cell repertoires in COVID-19. Study-wide context: There were acute and convalescent COVID-19 samples, and they came from the United States, Italy and Spain. The cDNA or gDNA used as material had been derived from T cells, B-cell-depleted T cells, or PBMCs.

CDR1 is SGHTS, CDR2 YDEGEE, per germline. V lost 4 bases to trimming and J lost 4 bases; unmatched junction nucleotides: 13. The CDR3 has 17 amino acids. In the authors' workflow: Reference gene primer amplification gave nucleated cell count estimates. The protocol was immunoSEQ multiplex PCR, while the TCRdb copy is restricted to in-frame clones and leaves out a portion. V and J calls and clone size are as listed in that table; D and trimming were resolved from the DNA. The table records about 310,000 clones, 70% to 90% of them present only once. This chain uses TRBV5-8 with TRBJ1-5, with TRBD1 identical over 8 bases. This clonotype was obtained from a woman aged 45-65 years who had recovered from COVID-19. The sequencing sample was made of peripheral blood. DNA for the CDR3: TGTGCCAGCAGCCGTAGACAGGGGAGGATCGGGAATCAGCCCCAGCATTTT. This sequence encodes CASSRRQGRIGNQPQHF.